The entry that follows covers one T cell receptor (beta chain) sequence. The data were obtained in a study of blood T cell repertoires in COVID-19. Study information: COVID-19 samples from acute and convalescent phases originated in the United States, Italy and Spain. The analysed material was cDNA or gDNA that came from T cells, B-cell-depleted T cells, or PBMCs.

The CDR3 runs to 15 residues. CDR1 is LNHDA and CDR2 is SQIVND in the germline V gene (reference sequence). V lost 9 bases and J 4 bases, leaving 16 bases between the germline ends. In the original workflow: Estimation of nucleated cell counts was performed using reference gene primer amplification. Using immunoSEQ multiplex PCR, the repertoire was profiled, and TCRdb retains in-frame clones only, with some absent. V and J calls and clone size are as listed in that table; D and trimming were resolved from the DNA. This sample has some 45,000 clones, with around 80% found just once. This receptor was obtained from an older man in a cohort sampled during active COVID-19. This chain uses TRBV19 with TRBJ1-6; a possible D gene is TRBD1 (5 bases). Sequencing was done on a sample of peripheral blood. The CDR3 DNA is TGTGCCAGCCAAAAACCGGGACTGTATAATTCACCCCTCCACTTT. Translation gives CASQKPGLYNSPLHF.